These T cell receptor beta chains were read from a single sample in a study of T cells in Graves' hyperthyroidism and ophthalmopathy. A single record per CDR3 protein comes from TCRdb applying MiXCR to the multiplex PCR reads. The profile shows some 740,000 distinct CDR3 sequences, less than 15% of them singletons. The specimen was blood. The receptors stem from a woman aged 18-29 years with Graves' hyperthyroidism. The conserved cysteine and the conserved F or W are not part of the CDR3 here. Fields, in order: J gene, V gene, CDR3 protein.

TRBJ2-7,TRBV7-2,ASSSLRGAGTYEQY
TRBJ2-1,TRBV6-2/TRBV6-3,ASSSPTSGRFSEQF
TRBJ2-5,TRBV29-1,SVDPEEETQY
TRBJ1-3,TRBV12-3/TRBV12-4,ASSFNSGNTIY
TRBJ2-3,TRBV7-2,ASLGANTDTQY
TRBJ2-2,TRBV27,ASSLWAGPGELF
TRBJ2-1,TRBV12-3/TRBV12-4,ASSLAPPSSYNEQF
TRBJ1-4,TRBV27,ASSSGTAPNEKLF
TRBJ1-2,TRBV11-3,ASEALSEYGYT
TRBJ2-1,TRBV6-2/TRBV6-3,ASSPRQGPFSYNEQF
TRBJ1-5,TRBV27,ASRQRRNQPQH
TRBJ2-3,TRBV12-3/TRBV12-4,ASSNPGDTQY
TRBJ2-5,TRBV7-6,ASGVTSGKETRY
TRBJ2-2,TRBV14,ASSQVVEQTTGELF
TRBJ2-2,TRBV12-3/TRBV12-4,ASSLGQITGELF
TRBJ1-6,TRBV30,AWTPGQGISLH
TRBJ1-2,TRBV2,ASSEALDVGRSGYT
TRBJ1-5,TRBV6-2/TRBV6-3,ASSYTQVNQPQH
TRBJ2-7,TRBV7-8,ASSLVDRGSYEQY
TRBJ1-2,TRBV20-1,SARDRKGTANYGYT
TRBJ1-2,TRBV4-2,ASSQEYGYT
TRBJ2-7,TRBV13,ASSRTEGYEQY
TRBJ2-5,TRBV7-8,ASSFLGRAETQY
TRBJ1-4,TRBV5-4,ASSSGRPPTNEKLF
TRBJ2-7,TRBV20-1,SARVAGGPNYEQY
TRBJ2-6,TRBV10-3,AISEPTVRSGANVLT
TRBJ2-1,TRBV4-3,ASSQVGSADEQF
TRBJ2-5,TRBV5-1,ASRSGSLQETQY
TRBJ2-7,TRBV6-5,ASSYGTLYEQY
TRBJ2-2,TRBV5-1,ASSLEGYAGELF
TRBJ2-5,TRBV24-1,ATRGRGRETQY
TRBJ2-2,TRBV24-1,ATSDRQGTAGELF
TRBJ1-1,TRBV7-9,ASSAWPRANTEAF
TRBJ2-1,TRBV28,ASSILLAGLRLGEQF
TRBJ2-1,TRBV20-1,SGRTQGGLAGGGTEQF
TRBJ2-7,TRBV2,ASILRGAYEQY
TRBJ2-1,TRBV29-1,SVDGLAVNEQF
TRBJ2-5,TRBV7-9,ASSFQTRRETQY
TRBJ2-3,TRBV20-1,SARDPGRGTSTDTQY
TRBJ1-4,TRBV29-1,SAHGQFNEKLF
TRBJ2-7,TRBV7-2,ASSLVGGRTYEQY
TRBJ2-3,TRBV6-1,ASSEWLPSETDTQY
TRBJ1-2,TRBV25-1,ASSSEVTGTNYGYT
TRBJ2-1,TRBV29-1,SAAGGTGDNEQF
TRBJ2-2,TRBV15,ATSRSGPGELF
TRBJ2-3,TRBV19,ASGWAGLTDTQY
TRBJ1-2,TRBV10-1,ASSESPDYGYT
TRBJ2-5,TRBV2,ASSPAQEGQQY
TRBJ2-5,TRBV7-2,ASSLSRGQGETQY
TRBJ2-7,TRBV2,ASSEEATPGTYEQY
TRBJ2-2,TRBV9,ASSVFDYNTGELF
TRBJ1-2,TRBV2,ASSVGGGYGYT
TRBJ1-1,TRBV29-1,SAPEAF
TRBJ2-2,TRBV30,AWSFQTGLTGELF
TRBJ1-5,TRBV7-9,ASSQDWDQPQH
TRBJ2-3,TRBV20-1,SARDLRLAGSTDTQY
TRBJ2-1,TRBV28,ASSLLGGAIPSF
TRBJ2-2,TRBV7-2,ASSPSGPPGELF
TRBJ2-1,TRBV4-3,ASSGAGVYNEQF
TRBJ2-1,TRBV9,ASSASPELAGPWAWNEQF